Included here is one TCR beta chain sequence, with context. With 4 bases removed from V and 0 bases from J, the gap between germline ends came to 13 bases. Looked up from germline, CDR1 is GTSNPN and CDR2 is SVGIG (reference sequence). The CDR3 contains 15 residues. Measured with immunoSEQ multiplex PCR; TCRdb has only the in-frame clones, and not every one. The data contain around 82,000 clones, approximately 91% of them singletons. The data stem from a study of control samples from healthy donors and cancer patients. The sample comprised blood. The chain has TRBV30 and TRBJ1-3; D unclear. The source of this sequence is a man aged 50 or older in good health. As DNA, the CDR3 is TGTGCCTGGAATGGTGGCAACAGCTCTGGAAACACCATATATTTT. Its protein is CAWNGGNSSGNTIYF.